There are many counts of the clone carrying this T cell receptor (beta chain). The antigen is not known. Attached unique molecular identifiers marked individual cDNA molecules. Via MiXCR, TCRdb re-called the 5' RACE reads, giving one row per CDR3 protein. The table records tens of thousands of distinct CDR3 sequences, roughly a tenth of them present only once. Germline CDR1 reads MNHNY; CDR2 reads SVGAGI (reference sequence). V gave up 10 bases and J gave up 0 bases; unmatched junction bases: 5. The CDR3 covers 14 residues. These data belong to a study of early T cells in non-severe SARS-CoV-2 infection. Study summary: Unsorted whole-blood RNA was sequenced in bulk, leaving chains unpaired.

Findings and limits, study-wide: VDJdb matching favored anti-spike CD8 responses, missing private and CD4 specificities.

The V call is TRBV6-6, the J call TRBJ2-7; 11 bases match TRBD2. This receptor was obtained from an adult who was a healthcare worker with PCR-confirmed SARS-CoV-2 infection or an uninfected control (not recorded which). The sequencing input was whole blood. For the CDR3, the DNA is TGTGCCATTCGGACTAGCGGGTCCTCCTACGAGCAGTACTTC. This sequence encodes CAIRTSGSSYEQYF.